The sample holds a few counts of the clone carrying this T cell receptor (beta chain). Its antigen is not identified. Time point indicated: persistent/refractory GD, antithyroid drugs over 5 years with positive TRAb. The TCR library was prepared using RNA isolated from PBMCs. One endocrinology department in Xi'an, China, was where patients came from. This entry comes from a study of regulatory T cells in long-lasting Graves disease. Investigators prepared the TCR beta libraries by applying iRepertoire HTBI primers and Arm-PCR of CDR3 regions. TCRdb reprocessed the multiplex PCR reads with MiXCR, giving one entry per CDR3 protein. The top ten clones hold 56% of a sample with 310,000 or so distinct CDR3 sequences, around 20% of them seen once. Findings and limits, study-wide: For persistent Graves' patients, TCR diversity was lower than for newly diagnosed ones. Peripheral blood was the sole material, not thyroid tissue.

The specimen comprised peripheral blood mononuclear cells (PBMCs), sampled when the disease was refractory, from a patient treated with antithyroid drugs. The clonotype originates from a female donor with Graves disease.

The CDR3 protein is CASSDNSGNADTQYF. CDR3 DNA sequence: TGTGCCAGCAGTGATAATAGCGGGAACGCAGATACGCAGTATTTT. This chain joins TRBV2 and TRBJ2-3, with 8 bases fitting TRBD2. Per germline, CDR1 SNHLY and CDR2 FYNNEI. The CDR3 has 15 amino acids. V was clipped by 3 bases and J by 4 bases; unmatched bases: 6. Complete variable domain (other parts from reference TRBV2 and TRBJ2-3): EPEVTQTPSHQVTQMGQEVILRCVPISNHLYFYWYRQILGQKVEFLVSFYNNEISEKSEIFDDQFSVERPDGSNFTLKIRSTKLEDSAMYFCASSDNSGNADTQYFGPGTRLTVL.